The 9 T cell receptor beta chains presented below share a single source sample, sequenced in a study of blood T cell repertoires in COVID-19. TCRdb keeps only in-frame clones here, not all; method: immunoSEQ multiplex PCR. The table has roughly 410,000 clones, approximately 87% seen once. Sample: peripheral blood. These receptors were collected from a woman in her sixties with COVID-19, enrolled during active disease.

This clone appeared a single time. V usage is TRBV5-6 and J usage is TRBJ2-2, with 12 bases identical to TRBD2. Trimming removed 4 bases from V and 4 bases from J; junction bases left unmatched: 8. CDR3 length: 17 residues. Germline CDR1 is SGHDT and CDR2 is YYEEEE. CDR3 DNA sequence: TGTGCCAGCAGCCCGATACTAGCGGGGGGCCCCACCGGGGAGCTGTTTTTT. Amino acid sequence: CASSPILAGGPTGELFF.

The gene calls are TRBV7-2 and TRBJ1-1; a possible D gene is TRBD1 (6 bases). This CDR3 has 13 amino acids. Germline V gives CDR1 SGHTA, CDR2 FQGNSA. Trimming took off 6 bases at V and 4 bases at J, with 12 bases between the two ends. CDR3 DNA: TGTGCCAGCAGAACAGGGTCCTCCACTGAAGCTTTCTTT. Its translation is CASRTGSSTEAFF.

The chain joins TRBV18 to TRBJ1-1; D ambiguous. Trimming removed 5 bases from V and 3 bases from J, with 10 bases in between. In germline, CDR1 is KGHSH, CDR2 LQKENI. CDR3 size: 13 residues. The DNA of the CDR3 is TGTGCCAGCTCAACTCTAGGAGACACTGAAGCTTTCTTT. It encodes CASSTLGDTEAFF.

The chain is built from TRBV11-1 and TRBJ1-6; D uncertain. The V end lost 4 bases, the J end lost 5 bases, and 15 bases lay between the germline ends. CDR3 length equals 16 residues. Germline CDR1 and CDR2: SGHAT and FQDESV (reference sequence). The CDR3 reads CASSSFPQADNSPLHF. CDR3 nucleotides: TGTGCCAGCAGCTCCTTCCCCCAGGCTGATAATTCACCCCTCCACTTT.

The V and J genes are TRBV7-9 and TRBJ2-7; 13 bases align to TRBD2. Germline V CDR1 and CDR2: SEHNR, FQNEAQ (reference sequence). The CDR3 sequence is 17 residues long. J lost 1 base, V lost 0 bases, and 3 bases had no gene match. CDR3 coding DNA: TGTGCCAGCAGCTTAGCCCAGGGACTAGCGGGATCCTACGAGCAGTACTTC. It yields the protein CASSLAQGLAGSYEQYF.

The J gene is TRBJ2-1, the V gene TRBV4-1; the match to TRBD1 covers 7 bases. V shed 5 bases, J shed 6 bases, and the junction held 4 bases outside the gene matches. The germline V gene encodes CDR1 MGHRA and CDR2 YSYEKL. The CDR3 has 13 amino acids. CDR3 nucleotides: TGCGCCAGCAGCTTAACAGGGGTCAATGAGCAGTTCTTC. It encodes CASSLTGVNEQFF.

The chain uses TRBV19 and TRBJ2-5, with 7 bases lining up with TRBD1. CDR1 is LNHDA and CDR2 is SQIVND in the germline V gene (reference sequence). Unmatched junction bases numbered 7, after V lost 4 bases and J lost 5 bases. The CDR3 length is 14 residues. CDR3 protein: CASSRGGSSETQYF. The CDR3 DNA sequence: TGTGCCAGTAGTAGAGGGGGCTCGAGTGAGACCCAGTACTTC.

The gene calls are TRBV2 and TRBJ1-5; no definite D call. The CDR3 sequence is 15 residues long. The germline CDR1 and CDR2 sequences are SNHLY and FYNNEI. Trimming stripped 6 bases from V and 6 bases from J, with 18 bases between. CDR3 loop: CASSVGEGWSQPQHF. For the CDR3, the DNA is TGTGCCAGCAGCGTTGGAGAGGGTTGGAGTCAGCCCCAGCATTTT.

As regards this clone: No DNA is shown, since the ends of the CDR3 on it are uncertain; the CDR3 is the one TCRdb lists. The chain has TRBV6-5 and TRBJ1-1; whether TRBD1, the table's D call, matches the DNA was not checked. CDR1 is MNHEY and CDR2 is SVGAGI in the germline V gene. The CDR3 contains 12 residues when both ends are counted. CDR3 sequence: CASSTSTGHAFF.